Below, 10 T cell receptor beta chains from the same sample are listed, as sequenced in a study of CD8 T cells in Susac syndrome (dated by TCRdb to between 2018 and 2021). The method behind the library was the immunoSEQ multiplex PCR assay. RNA was extracted with the RNeasy kit and 0.5 to 1 ug was reverse transcribed using random hexamers. TCRdb took the public reads, trimmed them with fastp at Q25, ran MiXCR for clone calling and kept in-frame beta chains. A single entry per CDR3 protein holds the most common genes and DNA from its merged rows. For this sample there are about 210,000 distinct CDR3 sequences; about 95% appear just once. 0.075% to 0.095% of the sample is held by the ten biggest clonotypes. Specimen: CD4+ T cells from PBMCs. The origin of the receptors is a human donor with multiple sclerosis.

This sequence joins TRBV9 and TRBJ2-7, with a possible D match to TRBD2 (6 bases). Germline-derived CDR1 and CDR2 are SGDLS and YYNGEE. There are 14 residues in the CDR3. V lost 3 bases, J lost 1 base, and 11 bases lay in between. The CDR3 loop reads CASSAVAGSYEQYF. The CDR3 bases are TGTGCCAGCAGCGCCGTCGCGGGATCCTACGAGCAGTACTTC.

This sequence joins TRBV23-1 and TRBJ2-6; D possibly corresponds to TRBD1 (5 bases). TRBV23-1 is annotated as an ORF whose role is uncertain. V lost 4 bases and J lost 0, with 19 bases in between. The CDR3 is made up of 19 amino acids. The CDR3 nucleotides read TGCGCCAGCAGTCGAGACGTTCGGACAACTATCTCTGGGGCCAACGTCCTGACTTTC. Amino acid sequence: CASSRDVRTTISGANVLTF.

The chain joins TRBV15 to TRBJ2-1; a possible D gene is TRBD2 (5 bases). This CDR3 contains 17 residues. Trimming pared 2 bases from V and 0 bases from J, leaving 14 bases between. Per germline, CDR1 LNHNV and CDR2 YYDKDF (reference sequence). The chain's CDR3 is CATSRYRAGLSYNEQFF. The CDR3 region has the DNA TGTGCCACCAGCAGATATCGTGCGGGCCTCTCCTACAATGAGCAGTTCTTC.

The V gene is TRBV20-1, the J gene TRBJ1-5; 11 positions match TRBD1. The CDR3 extends over 16 amino acids. Germline V lookup: CDR1 DFQATT, CDR2 SNEGSKA (reference sequence). J gave up 5 bases and V 3 bases, and 9 bases lay outside the gene matches. The CDR3 here is CSASSWDRGEDQPQHF. In DNA, the CDR3 is TGCAGTGCTAGTTCGTGGGACAGGGGGGAGGATCAGCCCCAGCATTTT.

On this clonotype: Compared with germline, one end of the junction differs, possibly owing to a read error. The chain carries TRBV6-2 or TRBV6-3 and TRBJ2-3; D is undetermined. The CDR3 loop spans 14 amino acids. Germline V gene lookup returns CDR1 MNHEY and CDR2 SVGEGT. CDR3 bases: TGTGCCAGCAGTTACTCTTCGGCGCCAGATGCGCAGTATTTT. It encodes CASSYSSAPDAQYF.

The rearrangement uses TRBV4-1 and TRBJ2-7; possible D gene TRBD2, 5 bases. The germline V gene encodes CDR1 MGHRA and CDR2 YSYEKL. Trimming took off 0 bases at V and 7 bases at J, with 16 bases between the two ends. The CDR3 covers 15 residues. The DNA of the CDR3 is TGCGCCAGCAGCCAAGAAGCAGGATGGCCGGGGGAGCAGTACTTC. Translating it yields CASSQEAGWPGEQYF.

The table lists this clonotype with a count of one. Here the CDR3 reads CASRGTGETSGANVLTF. CDR3 bases: TGTGCCAGCAGAGGGACAGGAGAAACGTCTGGGGCCAACGTCCTGACTTTC. V usage is TRBV12-3 or TRBV12-4 and J usage is TRBJ2-6; 8 bases align to TRBD1. The CDR3 is 17 residues long. The V gene end was trimmed by 6 bases and the J gene end by 1 base; junction bases not matched to a gene: 8.

This clonotype has a single count. The rearrangement links TRBV12-3 or TRBV12-4 to TRBJ2-2; no reliable D call. This CDR3 has 11 amino acids. V lost 7 bases and J 3 bases, leaving 3 bases between the germline ends. CDR3 in amino acids: CASKYTGELFF. DNA of the CDR3: TGTGCCAGCAAGTACACCGGGGAGCTGTTTTTT.

V and J are TRBV28 and TRBJ1-1; D uncertain. The ends were cut back, 2 bases at V and 3 bases at J, with 4 bases in the middle. CDR1 and CDR2 from the germline V gene are MDHEN and SYDVKM. The CDR3 spans 12 residues. Here the CDR3 reads CASSLGYTEAFF. The CDR3 DNA follows: TGTGCCAGCAGTTTAGGTTACACTGAAGCTTTCTTT.

The V call is TRBV28, the J call TRBJ2-3; no firm D call. The length of the CDR3 is 14 residues. The germline V gene encodes CDR1 MDHEN and CDR2 SYDVKM. Trimming removed 5 bases at V and 1 base at J, with 10 bases between. CDR3 sequence (DNA): TGTGCCAGCAGTCCCCACCTGGGCACAGATACGCAGTATTTT. It encodes CASSPHLGTDTQYF. The full variable domain, in which reference TRBV28 and TRBJ2-3 provide the parts outside the CDR3, is DVKVTQSSRYLVKRTGEKVFLECVQDMDHENMFWYRQDPGLGLRLIYFSYDVKMKEKGDIPEGYSVSREKKERFSLILESASTNQTSMYLCASSPHLGTDTQYFGPGTRLTVL.